This T cell receptor (beta chain) came from a study of identical twins. Study-level results: Compared with unrelated sharing, twin-shared out-of-frame alpha sequences had more low-probability sequences. Beta out-of-frame sequences displayed a weaker excess of sharing between twins. Conclusions relied on cross-sectional statistical analysis, not following the same donors.

The J segment lost 4 bases and the V segment lost 7 bases, leaving 13 bases of the junction unmatched. Germline-derived CDR1 and CDR2 are SGHRS and YFSETQ. This CDR3 is 15 amino acids long. Comments on this clonotype: Its antigen is not identified.

In TCRdb, the 5' RACE reads were re-called with MiXCR into one record per CDR3 protein. The sample records 210,000 or so distinct CDR3 sequences, 7.5% being singletons. The same sample was also used in a study of yellow fever vaccine responses in identical twins. From that study: Twins' vaccine T cell responses were reported to seem partly convergent and partly personalized.

The chain carries TRBV5-1 and TRBJ2-5; 7 nucleotides match TRBD2. Sequencing used memory (CD45RO+) T cells sorted from blood. The receptor was isolated from a young woman in good health. The CDR3 DNA reads as TGCGCCAGCTCCCATCTGGAAACTAGCGCAGAGACCCAGTACTTC. Amino acids: CASSHLETSAETQYF.